This is a list of T cell receptor beta chains from one sample in a study of cytomegalovirus exposure and HLA in healthy donors. Sequencing was performed with immunoSEQ multiplex PCR; in TCRdb, only in-frame clones are kept and a portion is missing. The sample includes tens of thousands of clones. The sequencing input was PBMCs. Receptors were obtained from a female donor in good health and CMV-seropositive. CDR3s include the opening cysteine and the closing phenylalanine or tryptophan. The order of the fields is J gene, V gene, D gene, CDR3 protein, CDR3 DNA. The D gene is left open where the match is weak.

j_gene: TRBJ2-7
v_gene: TRBV28
d_gene: TRBD2
CDR3aa: CASSLGGSTYEQYF
CDR3nt: TGTGCCAGCAGCCTGGGGGGGAGCACCTACGAGCAGTACTTC

j_gene: TRBJ2-7
v_gene: TRBV29-1
d_gene: NA
CDR3aa: CSVRDNAYEQYF
CDR3nt: TGCAGCGTTCGGGATAACGCCTACGAGCAGTACTTC

j_gene: TRBJ2-7
v_gene: TRBV7-9
d_gene: TRBD1
CDR3aa: CASSSGRGQGAYEQYF
CDR3nt: TGTGCCAGCAGCTCGGGTAGGGGTCAGGGGGCCTACGAGCAGTACTTC

j_gene: TRBJ1-1
v_gene: TRBV19
d_gene: NA
CDR3aa: CASKFGNTEAFF
CDR3nt: TGTGCCAGTAAATTCGGGAACACTGAAGCTTTCTTT

j_gene: TRBJ1-1
v_gene: TRBV27
d_gene: NA
CDR3aa: CASSLGRNTEAFF
CDR3nt: TGTGCCAGCAGTTTGGGGAGGAACACTGAAGCTTTCTTT

j_gene: TRBJ2-5
v_gene: TRBV7-9
d_gene: TRBD2
CDR3aa: CASSLGTSGSGETQYF
CDR3nt: TGTGCCAGCAGCTTAGGGACTAGCGGGAGCGGGGAGACCCAGTACTTC

j_gene: TRBJ1-5
v_gene: TRBV4-2
d_gene: TRBD1
CDR3aa: CASSQVRGWTVGNQPQHF
CDR3nt: TGTGCCAGCAGCCAAGTCAGGGGGTGGACTGTCGGCAATCAGCCCCAGCATTTT

j_gene: TRBJ2-4
v_gene: TRBV5-6
d_gene: TRBD1
CDR3aa: CASREGTAENIQYF
CDR3nt: TGTGCCAGCAGGGAAGGGACAGCAGAAAACATTCAGTACTTC

j_gene: TRBJ2-7
v_gene: TRBV5-8
d_gene: NA
CDR3aa: CASSLGYLGEQYF
CDR3nt: TGTGCCAGCAGCTTGGGTTACCTCGGCGAGCAGTACTTC

j_gene: TRBJ2-1
v_gene: TRBV4-3
d_gene: NA
CDR3aa: CASSQDKRGGSYNEQFF
CDR3nt: TGCGCCAGCAGCCAAGATAAGCGCGGCGGATCGTACAATGAGCAGTTCTTC

j_gene: TRBJ2-7
v_gene: TRBV6-5
d_gene: NA
CDR3aa: CASSHGSEQYF
CDR3nt: TGTGCCAGCAGCCACGGGTCCGAGCAGTACTTC

j_gene: TRBJ1-2
v_gene: TRBV6-5
d_gene: NA
CDR3aa: CASSEGQPNGYTF
CDR3nt: TGTGCCAGCAGTGAAGGACAGCCCAATGGCTACACCTTC

j_gene: TRBJ2-5
v_gene: TRBV6-5
d_gene: TRBD1
CDR3aa: CATMTPGGQETQYF
CDR3nt: TGTGCCACCATGACTCCAGGGGGCCAAGAGACCCAGTACTTC

j_gene: TRBJ1-2
v_gene: TRBV29-1
d_gene: NA
CDR3aa: CSVEESGQSSGYTF
CDR3nt: TGCAGCGTTGAAGAAAGCGGGCAGAGTAGTGGCTACACCTTC

j_gene: TRBJ1-1
v_gene: TRBV19
d_gene: TRBD1
CDR3aa: CASSPGTGLSTEAFF
CDR3nt: TGTGCCAGTAGTCCGGGGACAGGCCTGAGCACTGAAGCTTTCTTT